What follows are 20 T cell receptor beta chains derived from one specimen sequenced in a study of OX40 agonist ivuxolimab in advanced cancers. Libraries were built with the immunoSEQ multiplex PCR assay. TCRdb retrieved this table from immuneACCESS and kept in-frame rearrangements only. Not all clones are present; in checked studies, unresolved V genes account for under half, and no reason is known for the remainder. The sample table contains around 25,000 clones; only one count was recorded for over 65% of them. The ten largest clones add up to under 1.5% of the sample. The sample was CD4+ or CD8+ T cells sorted from blood, taken in a trial of the OX40 agonist ivuxolimab. Receptors originate from an adult with an advanced solid tumor such as melanoma, head and neck, liver or kidney cancer.

The gene calls are TRBV6-6 and TRBJ1-6; D uncertain. The CDR3 runs 15 residues. Germline V gene sequence: CDR1 MNHNY, CDR2 SVGAGI (reference sequence). Trimming stripped 6 bases from V and 6 bases from J, with 15 bases between. The CDR3 nucleotides read TGTGCCAGCAGGCCTGATGGACTGATTAATTCACCCCTCCACTTT. This sequence encodes CASRPDGLINSPLHF.

The rearrangement uses TRBV19 and TRBJ1-5; maybe TRBD1 (6 bases). Germline V gene sequence: CDR1 LNHDA, CDR2 SQIVND (reference sequence). CDR3 size: 15 residues. V was shortened by 6 bases and J by 6 bases, with 18 bases between the two germline ends. CDR3 coding DNA: TGTGCCAGTAGAAAGGGAGGGGGACGTATTCAGCCCCAGCATTTT. Its protein is CASRKGGGRIQPQHF.

This chain uses TRBV19 with TRBJ2-1, with D possibly TRBD1 on 6 matching bases. Germline V gives CDR1 LNHDA, CDR2 SQIVND (reference sequence). The CDR3 runs to 16 residues. V was clipped by 9 bases and J by 10 bases, with 28 bases between them. The CDR3 coding sequence is TGTGCCAGCACTTGGGGGCGGACTGCCTTGGGGGAGGAGCAGTTCTTC. This translates into CASTWGRTALGEEQFF.

V gene TRBV7-2 combines with J gene TRBJ2-7; 8 nucleotides match TRBD2. V dropped 0 bases and J dropped 0; count of bases not matched to a gene: 10. The CDR3 loop spans 18 amino acids. From germline, CDR1 is SGHTA and CDR2 FQGNSA. CDR3 amino acids: CASSLARSASGFSYEQYF. The DNA for the CDR3 is TGTGCCAGCAGCTTAGCGCGATCGGCTAGCGGGTTCTCCTACGAGCAGTACTTC.

This rearrangement joins TRBV6-5 to TRBJ2-7, with 8 positions matching TRBD1. The length of the CDR3 is 14 residues. The germline gives CDR1 MNHEY, CDR2 SVGAGI. Germline trimming cut 6 bases from V and 1 base from J; bases unmatched to any gene: 5. CDR3 sequence: CASSGQGGSYEQYF. The CDR3 nucleotides are TGTGCCAGCAGCGGACAGGGTGGATCCTACGAGCAGTACTTC.

This chain connects TRBV19 to TRBJ1-1; D unresolved. The CDR3 runs 15 residues. Trimming shortened V by 7 bases and J by 1 base, and 16 bases separated the two germline ends. CDR1 LNHDA and CDR2 SQIVND come from the germline V gene (reference sequence). The CDR3, as DNA: TGTGCCAGTACTCCGACGGGTGGATGGAACACTGAAGCTTTCTTT. This gives the protein CASTPTGGWNTEAFF. The full variable domain, completed using reference TRBV19 and TRBJ1-1, is DGGITQSPKYLFRKEGQNVTLSCEQNLNHDAMYWYRQDPGQGLRLIYYSQIVNDFQKGDIAEGYSVSREKKESFPLTVTSAQKNPTAFYLCASTPTGGWNTEAFFGQGTRLTVV.

The chain is built from TRBV28 and TRBJ1-2; possible D gene TRBD1, 6 bases. Germline V gives CDR1 MDHEN, CDR2 SYDVKM. The ends were cut back, 4 bases at V and 4 bases at J, with 16 bases in the middle. The CDR3 length is 15 residues. Here the CDR3 DNA reads TGTGCCAGCAGTTCCAGGGGAATTAACGGCTATGGCTACACCTTC. Translating it yields CASSSRGINGYGYTF.

This chain uses TRBV2 with TRBJ2-1; TRBD1 might be the D (6 bases). This CDR3 spans 13 amino acids. Germline V gene sequence: CDR1 SNHLY, CDR2 FYNNEI. The germline V and J ends were trimmed by 10 bases and 6 bases, with 16 bases remaining between them. CDR3 sequence: CAIPMGATNEQFF. CDR3 sequence (DNA): TGTGCCATCCCTATGGGGGCCACCAATGAGCAGTTCTTC. The full variable domain, its missing parts supplied by reference TRBV2 and TRBJ2-1, is EPEVTQTPSHQVTQMGQEVILRCVPISNHLYFYWYRQILGQKVEFLVSFYNNEISEKSEIFDDQFSVERPDGSNFTLKIRSTKLEDSAMYFCAIPMGATNEQFFGPGTRLTVL.

V gene TRBV28 combines with J gene TRBJ2-1; 11 bases align to TRBD1. Trimming removed 8 bases from V and 7 bases from J; junction bases left unmatched: 13. This CDR3 region has 16 residues. Germline values: CDR1 MDHEN, CDR2 SYDVKM. CDR3 loop: CASASGGTGGRNEQFF. The CDR3 DNA reads as TGTGCCAGCGCCTCCGGCGGGACAGGGGGGAGAAATGAGCAGTTCTTC. Full variable domain (rest looked up from reference TRBV28 and TRBJ2-1): DVKVTQSSRYLVKRTGEKVFLECVQDMDHENMFWYRQDPGLGLRLIYFSYDVKMKEKGDIPEGYSVSREKKERFSLILESASTNQTSMYLCASASGGTGGRNEQFFGPGTRLTVL.

J is TRBJ2-3 and V is TRBV7-2, with D uncertain. V lost 1 base and J 8 bases, leaving 7 bases between the germline ends. CDR1 is SGHTA and CDR2 is FQGNSA in the germline V gene. CDR3 length: 12 residues. CDR3 nucleotides: TGTGCCAGCAGCTTAGATTGGAGTACGCAGTATTTT. This sequence encodes CASSLDWSTQYF. Full variable domain (remainder filled in from reference TRBV7-2 and TRBJ2-3): GAGVSQSPSNKVTEKGKDVELRCDPISGHTALYWYRQSLGQGLEFLIYFQGNSAPDKSGLPSDRFSAERTGGSVSTLTIQRTQQEDSAVYLCASSLDWSTQYFGPGTRLTVL.

This chain uses TRBV6-4 with TRBJ1-2, with D hard to call. Germline CDR1 is MRHNA and CDR2 is SNTAGT. The CDR3 sequence is 13 residues long. The V end lost 6 bases, the J end lost 7 bases, and 15 bases lay between the germline ends. The CDR3 coding sequence is TGTGCCAGCAGCAAGGACGGTCGCGGTGGCTACACCTTC. Amino acid sequence: CASSKDGRGGYTF.

The rearrangement joins TRBV6-4 to TRBJ2-2, with D hard to call. There are 13 residues in the CDR3. CDR1 is MRHNA, CDR2 SNTAGT, per germline. V lost 4 bases to trimming and J lost 0 bases, with 3 bases between them. The CDR3 region has the DNA TGTGCCAGCAGTGCTACGAACACCGGGGAGCTGTTTTTT. Protein: CASSATNTGELFF.

The chain uses TRBV5-1 and TRBJ1-2; 12 nucleotides line up with TRBD1. Trimming cost V 2 bases and J 4 bases; bases outside gene matches: 6. Germline V CDR1 and CDR2: SGHRS, YFSETQ. The length of the CDR3 is 16 residues. The CDR3 is CASSLMGQGATYGYTF. As DNA, the CDR3 is TGCGCCAGCAGCTTAATGGGACAGGGGGCAACCTATGGCTACACCTTC.

The rearrangement joins TRBV11-1 to TRBJ2-7; possible D gene TRBD1, 5 bases. Germline assignment: CDR1 SGHAT and CDR2 FQDESV (reference sequence). V lost 2 bases, J lost 1 base, and 9 bases lay in between. CDR3 length: 14 amino acids. In DNA, the CDR3 is TGTGCCAGCAGCTTAACGACAGCTTCCTACGAGCAGTACTTC. It translates to CASSLTTASYEQYF.

This sequence joins TRBV7-2 and TRBJ1-4, with 7 bases that match TRBD1. Germline CDR1 is SGHTA and CDR2 is FQGNSA. The CDR3 length is 14 residues. J was trimmed by 7 bases and V by 5 bases; bases with no gene match: 7. The CDR3 is CASSRQGGGEKLFF. In nucleotides, the CDR3 is TGTGCCAGCAGCCGACAGGGAGGTGGTGAAAAACTGTTTTTT.

This clone appeared a few times. The genes are TRBV19 and TRBJ2-3, with 11 nucleotides matching TRBD2. The J segment lost 2 bases and the V segment lost 4 bases, leaving 5 bases of the junction unmatched. The germline V gene has CDR1 LNHDA and CDR2 SQIVND (reference sequence). CDR3 length: 16 amino acids. CDR3 DNA sequence: TGTGCCAGTAGTACCCTAGCGGGGGGCAACACAGATACGCAGTATTTT. Translated, it gives CASSTLAGGNTDTQYF.

This chain's CDR3 is CASSSESGLRDTEAFF. The CDR3 DNA is TGTGCCAGCAGCTCAGAATCCGGGCTGCGGGACACTGAAGCTTTCTTT. This chain connects TRBV11-2 to TRBJ1-1; unclear D gene. Per the germline V gene, CDR1 is SGHAT and CDR2 is FQNNGV. The CDR3 extends over 16 amino acids. V was cut by 4 bases and J by 3 bases, with 18 bases left in between. Together with reference TRBV11-2 and TRBJ1-1, the CDR3 gives the full variable domain: EAGVAQSPRYKIIEKRQSVAFWCNPISGHATLYWYQQILGQGPKLLIQFQNNGVVDDSQLPKDRFSAERLKGVDSTLKIQPAKLEDSAVYLCASSSESGLRDTEAFFGQGTRLTVV.

The V and J genes are TRBV11-2 and TRBJ2-2; the match to TRBD2 covers 9 bases. V shed 5 bases and J 0 bases; nucleotides not matched to a gene: 7. Looked up from germline, CDR1 is SGHAT and CDR2 is FQNNGV. This CDR3 spans 17 amino acids. CDR3 region: CASSPLGGRANTGELFF. CDR3 coding DNA: TGTGCCAGCAGCCCTCTTGGCGGGAGGGCGAACACCGGGGAGCTGTTTTTT.

The chain joins TRBV6-1 to TRBJ2-2; weak D call: TRBD2 (6 bases). Trimming left V 4 bases short and J 6 bases short, with 15 bases between. The CDR3 totals 15 residues. The V gene's germline CDR1 is MNHNS and CDR2 SASEGT. CDR3 in amino acids: CASSVWREVAGELFF. The CDR3 DNA reads TGTGCCAGCAGTGTTTGGAGGGAGGTGGCCGGGGAGCTGTTTTTT.

This clone has just a few counts. The gene calls are TRBV7-2 and TRBJ2-5; the match to TRBD2 covers 7 bases. CDR3 length: 15 residues. V lost 1 base to trimming and J lost 13 bases; unmatched junction nucleotides: 15. Germline CDR1 is SGHTA and CDR2 is FQGNSA. CDR3 in amino acids: CASSLGGAAGKELYF. The CDR3 DNA sequence: TGTGCCAGCAGCTTAGGAGGCGCAGCGGGAAAGGAATTGTACTTC.